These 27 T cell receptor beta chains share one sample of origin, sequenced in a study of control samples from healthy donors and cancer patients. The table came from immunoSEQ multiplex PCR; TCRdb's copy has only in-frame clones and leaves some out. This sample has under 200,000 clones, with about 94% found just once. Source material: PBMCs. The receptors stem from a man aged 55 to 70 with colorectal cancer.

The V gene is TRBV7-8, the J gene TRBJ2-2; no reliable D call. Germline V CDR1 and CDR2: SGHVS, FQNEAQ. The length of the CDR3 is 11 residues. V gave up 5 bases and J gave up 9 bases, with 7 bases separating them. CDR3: CASSPGWELFF. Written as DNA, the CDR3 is TGTGCCAGCAGCCCAGGCTGGGAGCTGTTTTTT.

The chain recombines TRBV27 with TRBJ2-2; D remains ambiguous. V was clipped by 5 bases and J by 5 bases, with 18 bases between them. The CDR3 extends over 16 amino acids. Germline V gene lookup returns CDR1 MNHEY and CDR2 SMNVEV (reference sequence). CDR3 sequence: CASSPEWAEPTGELFF. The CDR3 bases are TGTGCCAGCAGTCCGGAGTGGGCGGAGCCTACCGGGGAGCTGTTTTTT.

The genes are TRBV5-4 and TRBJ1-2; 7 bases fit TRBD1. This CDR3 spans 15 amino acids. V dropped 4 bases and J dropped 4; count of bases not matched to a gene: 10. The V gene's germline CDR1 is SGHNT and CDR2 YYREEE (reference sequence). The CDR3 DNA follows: TGTGCCAGCAGCCCCCCGGGACAGCCTATCTATGGCTACACCTTC. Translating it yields CASSPPGQPIYGYTF.

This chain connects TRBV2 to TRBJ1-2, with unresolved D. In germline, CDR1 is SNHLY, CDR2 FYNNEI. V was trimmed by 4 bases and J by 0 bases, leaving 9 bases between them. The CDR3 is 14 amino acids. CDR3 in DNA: TGTGCCAGCAGTGCACGGACTTCTAACTATGGCTACACCTTC. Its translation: CASSARTSNYGYTF.

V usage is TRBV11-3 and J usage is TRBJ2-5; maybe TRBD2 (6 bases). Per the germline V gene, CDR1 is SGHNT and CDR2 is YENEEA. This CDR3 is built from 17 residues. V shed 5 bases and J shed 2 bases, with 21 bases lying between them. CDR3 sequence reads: CASSPGWQGGDQETQYF. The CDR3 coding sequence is TGTGCCAGCAGCCCTGGGTGGCAGGGAGGTGATCAAGAGACCCAGTACTTC. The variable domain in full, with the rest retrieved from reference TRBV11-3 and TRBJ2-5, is EAGVVQSPRYKIIEKKQPVAFWCNPISGHNTLYWYLQNLGQGPELLIRYENEEAVDDSQLPKDRFSAERLKGVDSTLKIQPAELGDSAVYLCASSPGWQGGDQETQYFGPGTRLLVL.

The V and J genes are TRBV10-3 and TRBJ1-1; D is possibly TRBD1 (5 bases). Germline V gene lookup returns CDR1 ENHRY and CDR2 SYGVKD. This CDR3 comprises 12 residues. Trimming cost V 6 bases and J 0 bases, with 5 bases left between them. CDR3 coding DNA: TGTGCCATCAGGGGGCTGAACACTGAAGCTTTCTTT. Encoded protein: CAIRGLNTEAFF.

The CDR3 sequence: CASSKGEDQPQHF. CDR3 sequence (DNA): TGTGCCAGCTCAAAAGGGGAGGATCAGCCCCAGCATTTT. The gene calls are TRBV18 and TRBJ1-5; TRBD1 might be the D (5 bases). Between the trimmed V and J ends, which lost 5 bases and 5 bases, there was a span of 10 bases. The CDR3 runs 13 residues. The germline V gene has CDR1 KGHSH and CDR2 LQKENI. Variable domain in full (rest from reference TRBV18 and TRBJ1-5): NAGVMQNPRHLVRRRGQEARLRCSPMKGHSHVYWYRQLPEEGLKFMVYLQKENIIDESGMPKERFSAEFPKEGPSILRIQQVVRGDSAAYFCASSKGEDQPQHFGDGTRLSIL.

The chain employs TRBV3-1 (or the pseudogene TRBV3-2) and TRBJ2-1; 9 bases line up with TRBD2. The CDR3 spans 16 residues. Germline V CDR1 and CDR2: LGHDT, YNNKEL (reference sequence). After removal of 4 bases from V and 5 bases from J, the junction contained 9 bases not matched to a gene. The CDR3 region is CASSPGLAISHNEQFF. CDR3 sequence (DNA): TGTGCCAGCAGCCCTGGACTAGCGATTAGTCACAATGAGCAGTTCTTC.

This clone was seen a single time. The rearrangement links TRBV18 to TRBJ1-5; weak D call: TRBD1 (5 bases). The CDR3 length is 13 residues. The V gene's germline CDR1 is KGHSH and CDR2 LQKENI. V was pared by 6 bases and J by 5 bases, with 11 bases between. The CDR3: CASSGGVDQPQHF. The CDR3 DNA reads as TGTGCCAGCTCGGGAGGGGTGGATCAGCCCCAGCATTTT.

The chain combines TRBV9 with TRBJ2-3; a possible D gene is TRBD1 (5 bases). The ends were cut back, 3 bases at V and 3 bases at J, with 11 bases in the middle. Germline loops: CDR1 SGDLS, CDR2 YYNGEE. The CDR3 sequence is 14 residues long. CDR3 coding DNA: TGTGCCAGCAGCGCCAGGGTGGGGACAGATACGCAGTATTTT. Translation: CASSARVGTDTQYF.

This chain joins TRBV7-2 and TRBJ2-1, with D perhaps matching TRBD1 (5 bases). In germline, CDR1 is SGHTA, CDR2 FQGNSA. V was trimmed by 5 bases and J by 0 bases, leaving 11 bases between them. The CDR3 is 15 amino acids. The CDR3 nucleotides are TGTGCCAGCAGCCTCGACAGAGCCTCCTACAATGAGCAGTTCTTC. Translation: CASSLDRASYNEQFF. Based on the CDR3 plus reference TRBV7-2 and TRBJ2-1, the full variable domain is GAGVSQSPSNKVTEKGKDVELRCDPISGHTALYWYRQSLGQGLEFLIYFQGNSAPDKSGLPSDRFSAERTGGSVSTLTIQRTQQEDSAVYLCASSLDRASYNEQFFGPGTRLTVL.

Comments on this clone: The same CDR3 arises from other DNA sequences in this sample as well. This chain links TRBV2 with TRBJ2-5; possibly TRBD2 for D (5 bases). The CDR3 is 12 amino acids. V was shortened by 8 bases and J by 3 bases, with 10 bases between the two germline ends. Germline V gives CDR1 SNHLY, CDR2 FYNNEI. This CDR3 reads CASRTDEETQYF. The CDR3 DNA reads TGTGCCAGCCGGACTGACGAAGAGACCCAGTACTTC.

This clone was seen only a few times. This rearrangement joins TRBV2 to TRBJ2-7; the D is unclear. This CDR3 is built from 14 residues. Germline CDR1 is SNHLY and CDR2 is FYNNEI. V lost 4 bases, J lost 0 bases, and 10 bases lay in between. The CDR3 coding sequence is TGTGCCAGCAGTGCCCGAGGCACCTCCTACGAGCAGTACTTC. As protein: CASSARGTSYEQYF.

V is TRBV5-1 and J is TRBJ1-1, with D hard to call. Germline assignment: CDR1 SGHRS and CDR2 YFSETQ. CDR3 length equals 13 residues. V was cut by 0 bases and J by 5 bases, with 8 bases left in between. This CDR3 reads CASSLVTGTEAFF. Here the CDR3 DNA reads TGCGCCAGCAGCTTGGTAACTGGGACTGAAGCTTTCTTT.

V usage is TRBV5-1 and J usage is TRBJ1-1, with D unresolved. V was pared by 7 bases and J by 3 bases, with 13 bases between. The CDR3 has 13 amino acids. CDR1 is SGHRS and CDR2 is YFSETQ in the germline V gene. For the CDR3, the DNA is TGCGCCAGCGCCCGTGTCCTCGACACTGAAGCTTTCTTT. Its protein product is CASARVLDTEAFF.

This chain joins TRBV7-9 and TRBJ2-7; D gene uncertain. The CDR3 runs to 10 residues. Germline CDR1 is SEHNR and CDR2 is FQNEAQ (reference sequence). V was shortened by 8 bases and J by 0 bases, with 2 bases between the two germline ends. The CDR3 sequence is CASGSYEQYF. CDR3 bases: TGTGCCAGCGGCTCCTACGAGCAGTACTTC.

The CDR3 sequence: CASSPGRNTEAFF. The CDR3 DNA reads TGTGCCAGCAGTCCGGGCCGAAACACTGAAGCTTTCTTT. The gene calls are TRBV6-5 and TRBJ1-1; D uncertain. This CDR3 region has 13 residues. Between the trimmed V and J ends, which lost 5 bases and 2 bases, there was a span of 9 bases. The germline V gene has CDR1 MNHEY and CDR2 SVGAGI.

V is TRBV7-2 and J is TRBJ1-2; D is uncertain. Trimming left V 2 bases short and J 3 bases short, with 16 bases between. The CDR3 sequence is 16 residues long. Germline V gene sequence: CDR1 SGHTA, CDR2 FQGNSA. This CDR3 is CASSLTGGQIYYGYTF. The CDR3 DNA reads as TGTGCCAGCAGCTTAACGGGTGGTCAGATTTACTATGGCTACACCTTC.

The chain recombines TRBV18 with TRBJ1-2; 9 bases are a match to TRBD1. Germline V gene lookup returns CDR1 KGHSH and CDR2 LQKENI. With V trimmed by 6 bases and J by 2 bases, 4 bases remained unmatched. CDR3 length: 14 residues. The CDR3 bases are TGTGCCAGCTCGCCGGACAGGGGCAACTATGGCTACACCTTC. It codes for CASSPDRGNYGYTF.

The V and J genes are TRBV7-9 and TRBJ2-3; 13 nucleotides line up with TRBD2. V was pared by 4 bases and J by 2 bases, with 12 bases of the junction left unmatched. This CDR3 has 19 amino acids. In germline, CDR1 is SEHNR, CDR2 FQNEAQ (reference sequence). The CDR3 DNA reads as TGTGCCAGCAGCTCTCAGACTAGCGGGGGGACCTACATCACAGATACGCAGTATTTT. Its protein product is CASSSQTSGGTYITDTQYF.

The CDR3 sequence: CASSPRRTIEAFF. CDR3 in DNA: TGTGCCAGTAGTCCTCGACGGACTATTGAAGCTTTCTTT. The V and J genes are TRBV19 and TRBJ1-1; no clear D gene. V was pared by 5 bases and J by 7 bases, with 14 bases between. Germline V lookup: CDR1 LNHDA, CDR2 SQIVND (reference sequence). The CDR3 spans 13 residues.

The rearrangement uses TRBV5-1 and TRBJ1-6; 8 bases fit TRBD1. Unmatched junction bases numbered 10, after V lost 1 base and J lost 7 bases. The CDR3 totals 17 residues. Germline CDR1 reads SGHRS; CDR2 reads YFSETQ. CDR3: CASSLTGQGGGNSPLHF. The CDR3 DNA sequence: TGCGCCAGCAGCTTGACTGGACAGGGAGGAGGGAATTCACCCCTCCACTTT.

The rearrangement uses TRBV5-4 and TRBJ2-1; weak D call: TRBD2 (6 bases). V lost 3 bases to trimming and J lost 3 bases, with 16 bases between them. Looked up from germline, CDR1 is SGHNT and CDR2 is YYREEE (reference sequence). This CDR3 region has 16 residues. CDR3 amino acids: CASSSRQMGGYNEQFF. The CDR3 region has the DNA TGTGCCAGCAGCTCGCGACAAATGGGGGGCTACAATGAGCAGTTCTTC.

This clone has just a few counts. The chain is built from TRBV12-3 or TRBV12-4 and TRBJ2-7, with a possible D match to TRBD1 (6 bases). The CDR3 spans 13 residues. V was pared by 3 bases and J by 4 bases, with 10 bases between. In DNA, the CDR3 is TGTGCCAGCAGTTTCGGACAGTTTTACGAGCAGTACTTC. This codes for CASSFGQFYEQYF.

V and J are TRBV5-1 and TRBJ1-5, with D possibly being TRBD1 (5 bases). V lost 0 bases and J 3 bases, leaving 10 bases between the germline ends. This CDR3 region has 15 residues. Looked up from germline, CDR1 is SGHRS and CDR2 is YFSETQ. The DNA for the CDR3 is TGCGCCAGCAGCTTGGGGGGGGGACCCAATCAGCCCCAGCATTTT. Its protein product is CASSLGGGPNQPQHF.

CDR3 sequence: CASSLSTGSFYEQYF. DNA for the CDR3: TGTGCCAGCAGCTTGTCCACAGGGTCCTTCTACGAGCAGTACTTC. V gene TRBV5-5 combines with J gene TRBJ2-7, with a weak D call TRBD1 (6 bases). This CDR3 is 15 amino acids long. The V and J ends lost 1 base and 3 bases respectively, with 14 bases between them. Germline-derived CDR1 and CDR2 are SGHKS and YYEKEE (reference sequence). The variable domain in full, with the rest retrieved from reference TRBV5-5 and TRBJ2-7, is DAGVTQSPTHLIKTRGQQVTLRCSPISGHKSVSWYQQVLGQGPQFIFQYYEKEERGRGNFPDRFSARQFPNYSSELNVNALLLGDSALYLCASSLSTGSFYEQYFGPGTRLTVT.

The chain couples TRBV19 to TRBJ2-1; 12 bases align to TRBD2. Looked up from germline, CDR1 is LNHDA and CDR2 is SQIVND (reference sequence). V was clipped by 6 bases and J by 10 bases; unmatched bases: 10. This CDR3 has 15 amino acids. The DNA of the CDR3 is TGTGCCAGTAGCCCGCTAGCGGGGGGGCCAGCCGAGCAGTTCTTC. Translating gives CASSPLAGGPAEQFF.